The clone carrying this TCR beta chain was recorded many times. Its antigen is still unknown. TCRdb re-called the multiplex PCR reads with MiXCR, one entry per CDR3 protein. The data contain about 17,000 distinct CDR3 sequences, roughly 64% of them singletons. This sample is drawn from a study of breast tumors, draining lymph nodes, adjacent tissues. Overall study results and limits: The data were judged consistent with most tumor T cells coming from lymph node and expanding in tumor. Compared with basal-like, luminal-like tumors shared significantly more repertoire with nontumor tissue. Compared with lymph nodes, tumors were less diverse; compared with nontumor tissue, more. That most tumor T cells come from lymph nodes remained unproven.

V was trimmed by 10 bases and J by 10 bases, leaving 14 bases between them. Germline assignment: CDR1 SGHAT and CDR2 FQDESV (reference sequence). The length of the CDR3 is 11 residues. What was sequenced was tumor-adjacent breast tissue. This TCR was recovered from a female donor with breast cancer. Some clones in this sample may be carry-over from other donors' samples. This chain uses TRBV11-1 with TRBJ2-1; D call uncertain. The CDR3 DNA reads TGTGCCACGTTGGGGTCTGGCGAGCAGTTCTTC. It is translated as CATLGSGEQFF.